Below are 13 T cell receptor beta chains sequenced from a single sample in a study of vaccination effects on CD4 cells after COVID-19 (dated by TCRdb to between 2021 and 2024). After around 11 days of culture, CD4+ T cells were isolated with the EasySep CD4+ T cell isolation kit. For these TCRs, the target antigens are not known. Libraries were prepared through the immunoSEQ multiplex PCR assay. TCRdb stores this immuneACCESS table with in-frame sequences only. Part of the clones is absent; in the studies checked, under half of the shortfall reflects unresolved V genes, and no reason is known for the rest. The sample yields about 47,000 clones; more than 75% were counted once. Of the sample, approximately 12% is held by the ten largest clones. Source: CD4+ T cells from PBMCs cultured without peptide, taken before COVID-19 vaccination. Every receptor here comes from a human donor who had a prior SARS-CoV-2 infection.

V and J are TRBV13 and TRBJ1-4, with D tentatively TRBD1 (5 bases). Germline CDR1 reads PRHDT; CDR2 reads FYEKMQ (reference sequence). This CDR3 is 14 amino acids long. Trimming cost V 3 bases and J 11 bases, with 16 bases left between them. CDR3 coding DNA: TGTGCCAGCAGCTTCGGACGGCAGGGAGGGAAACTGTTTTTT. Protein sequence: CASSFGRQGGKLFF.

This chain joins TRBV5-4 and TRBJ1-1, with no clear D. Germline CDR1 SGHNT, CDR2 YYREEE (reference sequence). The CDR3 covers 15 residues. V was pared by 0 bases and J by 0 bases, with 9 bases between. CDR3: CASSLDSGMNTEAFF. In nucleotides, the CDR3 is TGTGCCAGCAGCTTGGACAGCGGGATGAACACTGAAGCTTTCTTT.

This clone was detected a few times. CDR3 in amino acids: CASSPSSRGVAGGRFNEQFF. CDR3 bases: TGTGCCAGCAGCCCAAGTAGTCGTGGAGTAGCGGGGGGGCGGTTCAATGAGCAGTTCTTC. This chain connects TRBV9 to TRBJ2-1; 11 nucleotides match TRBD2. Trimming took 4 bases from V and 6 from J; bases not matched to a gene: 21. The CDR3 runs to 20 residues. The V gene's germline CDR1 is SGDLS and CDR2 YYNGEE.

This chain links TRBV3-1 (or the pseudogene TRBV3-2) with TRBJ2-3; D gene unclear. V was shortened by 6 bases and J by 5 bases, with 9 bases between the two germline ends. Germline V gene sequence: CDR1 LGHDT, CDR2 YNNKEL (reference sequence). The CDR3 has 12 amino acids. The DNA for the CDR3 is TGTGCCAGCAGTTTTAGTCAAGATACGCAGTATTTT. It is translated as CASSFSQDTQYF.

The sample holds one count of this clone. V usage is TRBV19 and J usage is TRBJ2-1; no clear D gene. The germline V and J ends were trimmed by 1 base and 5 bases, with 9 bases remaining between them. Germline CDR1 is LNHDA and CDR2 is SQIVND (reference sequence). The CDR3 contains 14 residues. CDR3 region: CASSIAGANNEQFF. The CDR3 DNA reads TGTGCCAGTAGTATAGCGGGCGCTAACAATGAGCAGTTCTTC. The entire variable domain, with the rest obtained from reference TRBV19 and TRBJ2-1, is as follows: DGGITQSPKYLFRKEGQNVTLSCEQNLNHDAMYWYRQDPGQGLRLIYYSQIVNDFQKGDIAEGYSVSREKKESFPLTVTSAQKNPTAFYLCASSIAGANNEQFFGPGTRLTVL.

The chain has TRBV5-6 and TRBJ2-7; 10 bases map to TRBD2. This CDR3 region has 16 residues. From germline, CDR1 is SGHDT and CDR2 YYEEEE. J lost 2 bases, V lost 1 base, and 6 bases had no gene match. The CDR3 loop is CASSLLVAGGPYEQYF. The DNA of the CDR3 is TGTGCCAGCAGCTTGTTAGTAGCGGGAGGCCCCTACGAGCAGTACTTC.

V gene TRBV5-6 combines with J gene TRBJ2-3; no reliable D call. CDR3 length: 16 amino acids. The germline CDR1 and CDR2 sequences are SGHDT and YYEEEE. Deletions cut 0 bases from V and 4 bases from J, with 15 bases between. The CDR3 nucleotides read TGTGCCAGCAGCTTGGTACCCACCTCCTGGGCAGATACGCAGTATTTT. This encodes CASSLVPTSWADTQYF.

This chain links TRBV5-1 with TRBJ2-2; weak D call: TRBD1 (6 bases). This CDR3 region has 17 residues. V lost 0 bases and J 5 bases, leaving 17 bases between the germline ends. Germline lookup yields CDR1 SGHRS and CDR2 YFSETQ. The DNA for the CDR3 is TGCGCCAGCAGCTTGGAGGGACCTACTCAGGGGACCGGGGAGCTGTTTTTT. Encoded protein: CASSLEGPTQGTGELFF.

The chain is built from TRBV20-1 and TRBJ2-1; 10 nucleotides match TRBD2. The CDR3 has 15 residues. The ends lost 3 bases at V and 3 bases at J; junction bases unmatched: 5. CDR1 and CDR2 from the germline V gene are DFQATT and SNEGSKA (reference sequence). CDR3 loop: CSASPTSGVYNEQFF. The CDR3 region has the DNA TGCAGTGCTAGTCCAACTAGCGGGGTCTACAATGAGCAGTTCTTC.

This clone was seen only a few times. V usage is TRBV6-2 or TRBV6-3 and J usage is TRBJ1-5; D might be TRBD1 (5 bases). V was pared by 5 bases and J by 5 bases, with 10 bases between. Germline values: CDR1 MNHEY, CDR2 SVGEGT. This CDR3 has 13 residues. The CDR3 sequence: CASSIDSDQPQHF. Here the CDR3 DNA reads TGTGCCAGCAGTATCGACAGCGATCAGCCCCAGCATTTT.

The chain is built from TRBV7-2 and TRBJ1-1, with D perhaps TRBD1 (6 bases). Trimming took off 3 bases at V and 4 bases at J, with 12 bases between the two ends. CDR1 is SGHTA, CDR2 FQGNSA, per germline. The CDR3 runs 14 residues. CDR3 amino acids: CASSFQGWSTEAFF. DNA of the CDR3: TGTGCCAGCAGCTTTCAGGGGTGGAGCACTGAAGCTTTCTTT. The whole variable domain, filled in from reference TRBV7-2 and TRBJ1-1, reads GAGVSQSPSNKVTEKGKDVELRCDPISGHTALYWYRQSLGQGLEFLIYFQGNSAPDKSGLPSDRFSAERTGGSVSTLTIQRTQQEDSAVYLCASSFQGWSTEAFFGQGTRLTVV.

V gene TRBV5-1 combines with J gene TRBJ2-7; tentative D call: TRBD2 (7 bases). The ends were cut back, 0 bases at V and 0 bases at J, with 13 bases in the middle. Per germline, CDR1 SGHRS and CDR2 YFSETQ. This CDR3 has 16 amino acids. CDR3 in DNA: TGCGCCAGCAGCTTGGGAGGCGGGGGCCACTCCTACGAGCAGTACTTC. Amino acids: CASSLGGGGHSYEQYF.

The genes are TRBV5-5 and TRBJ2-5; D is undetermined. This CDR3 spans 16 amino acids. CDR1 and CDR2 (germline): SGHKS, YYEKEE (reference sequence). V gave up 0 bases and J gave up 2 bases, with 14 bases separating them. CDR3 bases: TGTGCCAGCAGCTTGGCCCTTCGCGGATCACAAGAGACCCAGTACTTC. Protein sequence: CASSLALRGSQETQYF.